The 14 T cell receptor beta chains presented below share a single source sample, sequenced in a study of patients and donors after allogeneic stem cell transplantation. MiXCR, applied by TCRdb to the RT-PCR reads, yields one record per CDR3 protein. The data hold 400,000 to 450,000 distinct CDR3 sequences, with around 16% observed a single time. Specimen: blood, either unsorted or a sorted T cell fraction (not recorded which). The receptor source for this set is a human donor who was either an allogeneic HSCT recipient or a stem cell or donor lymphocyte infusion donor (not recorded which). It is not recorded whose cells these are; they may come from a transplant donor.

This chain connects TRBV27 to TRBJ2-1; 8 nucleotides agree with TRBD2. Germline-derived CDR1 and CDR2 are MNHEY and SMNVEV (reference sequence). After removal of 7 bases from V and 9 bases from J, the junction contained 8 bases not matched to a gene. CDR3 length: 13 amino acids. CDR3 DNA sequence: TGTGCCAGCATCGGGGGGGCCGGGGGTGAGCAGTTCTTC. Its protein is CASIGGAGGEQFF.

The chain uses TRBV14 and TRBJ1-2; 7 bases are shared with TRBD1. This CDR3 contains 15 residues. J lost 8 bases, V lost 5 bases, and 14 bases had no gene match. From germline, CDR1 is SGHDN and CDR2 FVKESK. CDR3 amino acids: CASSVSPEGAIGYTF. CDR3 DNA sequence: TGTGCCAGCAGCGTCTCTCCGGAGGGGGCGATCGGCTACACCTTC.

The table lists this clonotype with many counts. V gene TRBV29-1 combines with J gene TRBJ2-3; possible D gene TRBD2, 6 bases. V was shortened by 8 bases and J by 4 bases, with 13 bases between the two germline ends. CDR1 is SQVTM, CDR2 ANQGSEA, per germline. This CDR3 has 12 amino acids. The CDR3 DNA reads TGCAGCTGGCTAGCGTTCGCAGATACGCAGTATTTT. It codes for CSWLAFADTQYF.

The chain is built from TRBV20-1 and TRBJ1-1; the D gene is possibly TRBD1 (5 bases). V shed 0 bases and J shed 2 bases, with 10 bases lying between them. Looked up from germline, CDR1 is DFQATT and CDR2 is SNEGSKA (reference sequence). The CDR3 runs to 14 residues. In DNA, the CDR3 is TGCAGTGCTAGAGAGGTAGGGGATAACACTGAAGCTTTCTTT. Its translation is CSAREVGDNTEAFF.

The table lists this clonotype with many counts. The chain carries TRBV4-3 and TRBJ2-7; either TRBD1 or TRBD2 may fit D (5 bases each). This CDR3 comprises 15 residues. Trimming took 1 base from V and 3 from J, leaving 13 bases between them. Germline CDR1 reads LGHNA; CDR2 reads YSLEER. The CDR3 here is CASSQAAGGIYEQYF. Here the CDR3 DNA reads TGCGCCAGCAGCCAAGCGGCTGGGGGTATCTACGAGCAGTACTTC.

This clonotype was recorded at least ten times. The genes are TRBV5-4 and TRBJ2-5; D is tentatively TRBD1 or TRBD2 (6 bases each). The CDR3 is 15 amino acids. Deletions cut 2 bases from V and 4 bases from J, with 15 bases between. Germline V gene lookup returns CDR1 SGHNT and CDR2 YYREEE (reference sequence). CDR3 sequence: CASSFGSGARETQYF. The DNA for the CDR3 is TGTGCCAGCAGCTTTGGTTCGGGGGCGCGAGAGACCCAGTACTTC.

This clonotype occurred many times. Here the CDR3 DNA reads TGTGCCAGCAGTTTCAACCCTCAGGGTAGTGGTGGCTACACCTTC. Translation gives CASSFNPQGSGGYTF. V usage is TRBV12-3 or TRBV12-4 and J usage is TRBJ1-2, with D perhaps TRBD1 (5 bases). This CDR3 contains 15 residues. V lost 3 bases, J lost 7 bases, and 18 bases lay in between.

This clonotype was detected a few times. The CDR3 region is CASSGSVGANEQFF. The CDR3 DNA reads as TGCGCCAGCAGCGGATCAGTCGGGGCGAATGAGCAGTTCTTC. This chain connects TRBV5-1 to TRBJ2-1, with D perhaps given as TRBD1 or TRBD2 (5 bases each). The germline V and J ends were trimmed by 4 bases and 7 bases, with 15 bases remaining between them. The CDR3 covers 14 residues. Germline values: CDR1 SGHRS, CDR2 YFSETQ.

This clonotype was seen only a few times. DNA for the CDR3: TGCAGTGCTAGTGCAGGGGGCCGTGAAAAACTGTTTTTT. Its protein is CSASAGGREKLFF. J is TRBJ1-4 and V is TRBV20-1; TRBD1 matches at 8 bases. Germline lookup yields CDR1 DFQATT and CDR2 SNEGSKA (reference sequence). This CDR3 comprises 13 residues. V lost 3 bases and J lost 7; bases outside the gene matches: 4.

The chain couples TRBV3-1 to TRBJ2-5; D unresolved. In germline, CDR1 is LGHDT, CDR2 YNNKEL (reference sequence). V lost 2 bases and J 1 base, leaving 11 bases between the germline ends. There are 15 residues in the CDR3. CDR3 amino acids: CASSQLGRLQETQYF. In DNA, the CDR3 is TGTGCCAGCAGCCAACTTGGTCGACTCCAAGAGACCCAGTACTTC.

The chain carries TRBV20-1 and TRBJ1-5; 7 bases map to TRBD1. The CDR3 is made up of 16 amino acids. The germline V gene encodes CDR1 DFQATT and CDR2 SNEGSKA (reference sequence). The junction had 12 bases not matched to a gene; V was cut back by 5 bases and J by 2 bases. The CDR3, as DNA: TGCAGTGCTCCTAGGACAGGAGTGAAAGGCAATCAGCCCCAGCATTTT. This sequence encodes CSAPRTGVKGNQPQHF.

Concerning this clonotype: A much larger clone lies a single base off, so this may be a read error. The chain combines TRBV30 with TRBJ2-3; possible D gene TRBD2, 5 bases. This CDR3 comprises 13 residues. V lost 1 base and J 11 bases, leaving 16 bases between the germline ends. Per germline, CDR1 GTSNPN and CDR2 SVGIG (reference sequence). The CDR3 region has the DNA TGTGCCTGGAGTGGAGGGCGGTATCATAAGCAGTATTTT. Its translation is CAWSGGRYHKQYF. Together with reference TRBV30 and TRBJ2-3, the CDR3 gives the full variable domain: SQTIHQWPATLVQPVGSPLSLECTVEGTSNPNLYWYRQAAGRGLQLLFYSVGIGQISSEVPQNLSASRPQDRQFILSSKKLLLSDSGFYLCAWSGGRYHKQYFGPGTRLTVL.

This clonotype was counted between two and nine times. The V gene is TRBV6-5, the J gene TRBJ2-7; no firm D call. The V gene lost 4 bases and the J gene lost 4 bases, with 17 bases spanning the gap. This CDR3 has 15 amino acids. Germline assignment: CDR1 MNHEY and CDR2 SVGAGI. The CDR3 here is CASSFGSWQLYEQYF. In DNA, the CDR3 is TGTGCCAGCAGTTTCGGATCGTGGCAGTTGTACGAGCAGTACTTC.

This clonotype turned up a few times. The rearrangement links TRBV5-1 to TRBJ2-7; 13 bases line up with TRBD2. This CDR3 is 15 amino acids long. V was clipped by 0 bases and J by 5 bases; unmatched bases: 2. Germline CDR1 reads SGHRS; CDR2 reads YFSETQ. CDR3 protein: CASSLVTSGGNEQYF. The CDR3 DNA sequence: TGCGCCAGCAGCTTGGTGACTAGCGGGGGGAACGAGCAGTACTTC.